Each of the 30 T cell receptor beta chains below was sequenced from the same sample in a study of post-analysis software for immune sequencing data. Study results and limitations: Elevated frequency relative to controls characterized roughly five TRBV segments in patients, TRBV5-6, TRBV5-1 and TRBV20-1 among them.

The authors incorporated unique molecular identifiers into the TCR beta cDNA libraries. TCRdb passed the PCR reads through MiXCR, listing each CDR3 protein once. The sample carries 800,000 to 950,000 distinct CDR3 sequences, under 70% recorded once. These receptors are not linked to any known antigen. Sample: blood. The receptors were sampled from a girl aged 10 to 17 with multiple sclerosis.

This chain connects TRBV20-1 to TRBJ2-3, with D unclear. The V gene's germline CDR1 is DFQATT and CDR2 SNEGSKA (reference sequence). This CDR3 has 14 amino acids. V was pared by 7 bases and J by 4 bases, with 18 bases between. CDR3 sequence reads: CSGMSTRSADTQYF. The DNA for the CDR3 is TGCAGTGGCATGTCTACCCGGAGCGCAGATACGCAGTATTTT.

This clonotype was counted between two and nine times. The chain joins TRBV20-1 to TRBJ2-3; TRBD2 matches at 10 bases. Germline V lookup: CDR1 DFQATT, CDR2 SNEGSKA (reference sequence). CDR3 size: 13 residues. The V segment lost 4 bases and the J segment 12 bases; nucleotides outside the gene matches: 10. CDR3 in DNA: TGCAGTGCTAAAGCGGGAGGGCTCTCTTTCCAGTATTTT. It is translated as CSAKAGGLSFQYF.

This clonotype was seen more than once but under ten times. V is TRBV5-1 and J is TRBJ2-5; D gene ambiguous. The J call may be incorrect, as the DNA end agrees better with TRBJ2-7. Germline loops: CDR1 SGHRS, CDR2 YFSETQ. CDR3 length: 15 residues. The CDR3 nucleotides are TGCGCCAGCAGCTTGGCCTTGGGCGTCAGCTACGAGCAGTACTTC. Protein product: CASSLALGVSYEQYF.

This clonotype occurred once. V and J are TRBV25-1 and TRBJ2-7; D is possibly TRBD1 or TRBD2 (6 bases each). The length of the CDR3 is 16 residues. The germline V gene encodes CDR1 MGHDK and CDR2 SYGVNS. Trimming took 6 bases from V and 4 from J, leaving 22 bases between them. CDR3 sequence (DNA): TGTGCCAGCAGCCACCGGCGGACAGACGGGGGTTACGAGCAGTACTTC. Encoded protein: CASSHRRTDGGYEQYF.

The rearrangement links TRBV5-1 to TRBJ1-1; tentatively, D is TRBD1 (5 bases). Germline CDR1 reads SGHRS; CDR2 reads YFSETQ. This CDR3 is 15 amino acids long. V lost 7 bases and J 1 base, leaving 17 bases between the germline ends. The CDR3 DNA is TGCGCCAGCGGCTCCCCGACGAGGGGGAACACTGAAGCTTTCTTT. Residues: CASGSPTRGNTEAFF.

The gene calls are TRBV29-1 and TRBJ2-3; D possibly matches TRBD1 or TRBD2 (6 bases each). The CDR3 is 15 amino acids. With 1 base removed from V and 0 bases from J, the gap between germline ends came to 11 bases. Germline CDR1 reads SQVTM; CDR2 reads ANQGSEA. DNA for the CDR3: TGCAGCGTTGAAGGGGGGGCCCTAAGCACAGATACGCAGTATTTT. Its protein is CSVEGGALSTDTQYF.

The chain couples TRBV7-6 to TRBJ2-7; D gene unclear. Germline V gene lookup returns CDR1 SGHVS and CDR2 FNYEAQ. The CDR3 runs 11 residues. Trimming cost V 5 bases and J 5 bases, with 7 bases left between them. Here the CDR3 DNA reads TGTGCCAGCAGCGAGTCCCACGAGCAGTACTTC. Translating gives CASSESHEQYF. Drawing the rest from reference TRBV7-6 and TRBJ2-7, the complete variable domain is GAGVSQSPRYKVTKRGQDVALRCDPISGHVSLYWYRQALGQGPEFLTYFNYEAQQDKSGLPNDRFSAERPEGSISTLTIQRTEQRDSAMYRCASSESHEQYFGPGTRLTVT.

This clonotype was counted a few times. This chain joins TRBV12-3 or TRBV12-4 and TRBJ2-3; D might be TRBD1 (7 bases). V was trimmed by 3 bases and J by 2 bases, leaving 12 bases between them. The CDR3 is made up of 15 amino acids. The CDR3 DNA follows: TGTGCCAGCAGTTTTGCGGGACAGACCACAGATACGCAGTATTTT. Translating gives CASSFAGQTTDTQYF.

This clonotype was seen at least ten times. The rearrangement joins TRBV20-1 to TRBJ2-1, with 15 nucleotides matching TRBD2. The germline CDR1 and CDR2 sequences are DFQATT and SNEGSKA (reference sequence). V lost 5 bases to trimming and J lost 7 bases; unmatched junction nucleotides: 6. The CDR3 covers 15 residues. The CDR3 DNA reads TGCAGTGCTGTCGGACTAGCGGGAGGGCGGAATGAGCAGTTCTTC. The encoded protein is CSAVGLAGGRNEQFF.

This clonotype was observed a handful of times. The chain recombines TRBV7-9 with TRBJ1-1; 9 nucleotides line up with TRBD1. Trimming removed 5 bases from V and 1 base from J; junction bases left unmatched: 11. Germline assignment: CDR1 SEHNR and CDR2 FQNEAQ (reference sequence). The CDR3 has 17 amino acids. CDR3 DNA sequence: TGTGCCAGCAGCCCCCACCCGGGACAGGGACCGAACACTGAAGCTTTCTTT. Its protein product is CASSPHPGQGPNTEAFF.

This clonotype came up a few times. The chain is built from TRBV5-1 and TRBJ2-1; 8 bases match TRBD2. The CDR3 has 15 residues. CDR1 SGHRS and CDR2 YFSETQ come from the germline V gene. Trimming took 1 base from V and 7 from J; bases not matched to a gene: 7. This CDR3 reads CASSLSDGRVNEQFF. CDR3 bases: TGCGCCAGCAGCTTGTCTGACGGGAGGGTAAATGAGCAGTTCTTC.

The table lists this clonotype with a count of one. The chain is built from TRBV18 and TRBJ1-2, with 9 bases aligning to TRBD1. The V and J ends lost 3 bases and 4 bases, in that order; junction bases with no gene match: 6. The CDR3 is 15 amino acids. CDR1 is KGHSH and CDR2 is LQKENI in the germline V gene. The CDR3 sequence is CASSPPSTGGYGYTF. Here the CDR3 DNA reads TGTGCCAGCTCACCTCCTTCGACAGGGGGCTATGGCTACACCTTC.

The gene calls are TRBV2 and TRBJ2-5; 7 bases agree with TRBD1. The end of the DNA aligns better with TRBJ2-7, so the J call may be wrong. The CDR3 totals 13 residues. Germline CDR1 reads SNHLY; CDR2 reads FYNNEI. In nucleotides, the CDR3 is TGTGCCAGCGTCACCGGGACAGCCCCCGAGCAGTACTTC. It specifies CASVTGTAPEQYF.

The rearrangement uses TRBV4-1 and TRBJ1-1; a possible D gene is TRBD1 (6 bases). This CDR3 spans 14 amino acids. Germline CDR1 reads MGHRA; CDR2 reads YSYEKL. Trimming shortened V by 0 bases and J by 4 bases, and 9 bases separated the two germline ends. For the CDR3, the DNA is TGCGCCAGCAGCCAAGAAAGCAGGGGCACTGAAGCTTTCTTT. Protein sequence: CASSQESRGTEAFF.

The chain employs TRBV18 and TRBJ2-1, with 9 bases fitting TRBD2. J was trimmed by 3 bases and V by 4 bases; bases with no gene match: 10. CDR3 length equals 17 residues. Germline CDR1 reads KGHSH; CDR2 reads LQKENI. The CDR3 here is CASSQTGTSRNYNEQFF. As DNA, the CDR3 is TGTGCCAGCTCACAAACCGGGACTAGCCGTAACTACAATGAGCAGTTCTTC.

This clonotype was found once. The chain joins TRBV29-1 to TRBJ2-5, with D perhaps TRBD2 (6 bases). The CDR3 is 13 amino acids. V was pared by 7 bases and J by 4 bases, with 16 bases between. Germline V CDR1 and CDR2: SQVTM, ANQGSEA. CDR3 residues: CSADGGRRETQYF. The CDR3 DNA sequence: TGCAGCGCAGACGGGGGTAGGCGAGAGACCCAGTACTTC.

The rearrangement joins TRBV20-1 to TRBJ2-1; 13 bases line up with TRBD2. V lost 6 bases, J lost 7 bases, and 3 bases stayed unmatched. The CDR3 loop spans 13 amino acids. The germline V gene has CDR1 DFQATT and CDR2 SNEGSKA (reference sequence). The CDR3 bases are TGCAGTGCCTGGACTAGCGGGAGAAATGAGCAGTTCTTC. This encodes CSAWTSGRNEQFF.

Note on this clonotype: An end of the junction does not agree with germline; a read error may underlie this. This chain links TRBV27 with TRBJ1-6; D unclear. The CDR3 runs 12 residues. The germline gives CDR1 MNHEY, CDR2 SMNVEV (reference sequence). The DNA for the CDR3 is TGTGCCAGCAGACTCAACAATTCGCCCCTCCACTTT. It codes for CASRLNNSPLHF.

V is TRBV27 and J is TRBJ2-7; 11 nucleotides align to TRBD2. V lost 6 bases to trimming and J lost 6 bases; unmatched junction nucleotides: 22. This CDR3 is built from 19 residues. Germline V gene data show CDR1 as MNHEY and CDR2 as SMNVEV (reference sequence). Written as DNA, the CDR3 is TGTGCCAGCAGGATCACAAATACGGTCGTAGCGGGAGGGCTGCGCGAGCAGTACTTC. Encoded protein: CASRITNTVVAGGLREQYF.

CDR3 residues: CATSRDPTGGYNEKLFF. The CDR3 DNA follows: TGTGCCACCAGCAGAGATCCTACAGGGGGATACAATGAAAAACTGTTTTTT. The J gene is TRBJ1-4, the V gene TRBV15; 8 positions match TRBD1. V gave up 0 bases and J gave up 5 bases; unmatched junction bases: 8. CDR1 and CDR2 from the germline V gene are LNHNV and YYDKDF (reference sequence). The CDR3 has 17 residues.

Regarding this clonotype: One end of the junction varies from germline; a read error may be responsible. The gene calls are TRBV2 and TRBJ2-1; TRBD2 matches at 11 bases. Looked up from germline, CDR1 is SNHLY and CDR2 is FYNNEI. CDR3 size: 14 residues. The CDR3 reads CAGRGLAEINEQFF. The CDR3 DNA is TGTGCCGGCAGGGGACTAGCGGAAATCAATGAGCAGTTCTTC.

V is TRBV7-9 and J is TRBJ2-1; no reliable D call. The CDR3 extends over 15 amino acids. Germline CDR1 is SEHNR and CDR2 is FQNEAQ (reference sequence). V was clipped by 5 bases and J by 6 bases, with 17 bases between them. CDR3 residues: CASSPSSVRSNEQFF. The CDR3 nucleotides are TGTGCCAGCAGCCCCTCCTCAGTCCGTAGCAATGAGCAGTTCTTC.

The genes are TRBV7-9 and TRBJ2-7; TRBD2 agrees at 8 bases. The DNA end is a closer match to TRBJ2-5, so the J assignment may be wrong. CDR1 and CDR2 from the germline V gene are SEHNR and FQNEAQ (reference sequence). There are 15 residues in the CDR3. For the CDR3, the DNA is TGTGCCAGCAGGTCCTCGGGGGGGGGCCCTCAGACCCAGTACTTC. Protein product: CASRSSGGGPQTQYF.

The chain employs TRBV7-9 and TRBJ2-5; D call uncertain. V lost 5 bases and J lost 4, with 14 bases in between. Germline assignment: CDR1 SEHNR and CDR2 FQNEAQ (reference sequence). The CDR3 has 14 amino acids. The CDR3 spells CASSPTRRRETQYF. CDR3 in DNA: TGTGCCAGCAGCCCGACTCGAAGGAGAGAGACCCAGTACTTC.

The chain combines TRBV20-1 with TRBJ2-7; D may be TRBD1 (6 bases). The CDR3 has 13 residues. From germline, CDR1 is DFQATT and CDR2 SNEGSKA (reference sequence). V was trimmed by 4 bases and J by 4 bases, leaving 14 bases between them. The CDR3 is CSAKYRVGYEQYF. The CDR3, as DNA: TGCAGTGCTAAATACAGGGTTGGTTACGAGCAGTACTTC.

This clonotype was observed a handful of times. V gene TRBV7-8 combines with J gene TRBJ2-3, with D hard to call. The germline V and J ends were trimmed by 0 bases and 1 base, with 8 bases remaining between them. The CDR3 is made up of 15 amino acids. In germline, CDR1 is SGHVS, CDR2 FQNEAQ. CDR3 protein: CASSLALDRTDTQYF. For the CDR3, the DNA is TGTGCCAGCAGCTTAGCGCTCGACCGCACAGATACGCAGTATTTT.

The rearrangement joins TRBV12-3 or TRBV12-4 to TRBJ1-1; TRBD1 is a possible D gene (5 bases). V lost 4 bases to trimming and J lost 7 bases, with 22 bases between them. The CDR3 is 16 residues long. The CDR3 region has the DNA TGTGCCAGCAGTTCTGTTAGGTCCTCGGGGGAGGGTGAAGCTTTCTTT. This encodes CASSSVRSSGEGEAFF.

J is TRBJ2-3 and V is TRBV9; 11 bases map to TRBD2. This CDR3 comprises 18 residues. Germline CDR1 reads SGDLS; CDR2 reads YYNGEE. The trim removed 3 bases at V and 3 bases at J, leaving 12 bases unmatched. CDR3 in DNA: TGTGCCAGCAGCGCGACTAGCGGGAATTTAGTGGGGACAGATACGCAGTATTTT. This gives the protein CASSATSGNLVGTDTQYF.

The chain has TRBV5-1 and TRBJ2-3; D possibly uses TRBD1 or TRBD2 (6 bases each). The CDR3 consists of 18 residues. V shed 1 base and J shed 2 bases, with 20 bases lying between them. Germline CDR1 SGHRS, CDR2 YFSETQ. The CDR3 bases are TGCGCCAGCAGCTTGCAGGAGGGGACAACACCTGACACAGATACGCAGTATTTT. Protein: CASSLQEGTTPDTDTQYF.

Of note for this clonotype: At one end, the junction sequence differs from germline, possibly due to a read error. The rearrangement uses TRBV7-6 and TRBJ1-1; D possibly corresponds to TRBD1 (5 bases). Germline CDR1 and CDR2: SGHVS and FNYEAQ. The CDR3 has 16 residues. CDR3 amino acids: CAISLVGRGWGYEAFF. The CDR3, as DNA: TGTGCCATCAGCTTAGTGGGCCGGGGCTGGGGGTATGAAGCTTTCTTT.